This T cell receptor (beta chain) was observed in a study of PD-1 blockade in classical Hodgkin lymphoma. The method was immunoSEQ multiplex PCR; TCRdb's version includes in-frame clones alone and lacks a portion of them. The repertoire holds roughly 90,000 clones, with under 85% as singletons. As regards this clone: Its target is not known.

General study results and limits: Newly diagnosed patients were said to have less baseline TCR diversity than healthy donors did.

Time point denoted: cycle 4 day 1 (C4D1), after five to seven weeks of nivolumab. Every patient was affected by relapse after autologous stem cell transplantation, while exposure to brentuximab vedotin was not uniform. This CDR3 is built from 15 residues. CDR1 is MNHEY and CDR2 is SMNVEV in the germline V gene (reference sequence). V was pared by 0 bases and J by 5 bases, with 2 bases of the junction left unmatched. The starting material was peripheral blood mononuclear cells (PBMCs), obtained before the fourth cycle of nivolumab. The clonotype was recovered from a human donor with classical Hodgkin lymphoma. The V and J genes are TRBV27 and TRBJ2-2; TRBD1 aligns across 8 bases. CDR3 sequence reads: CASSLSTGGTGELFF. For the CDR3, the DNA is TGTGCCAGCAGTTTATCTACAGGGGGGACCGGGGAGCTGTTTTTT.